The clone carrying this T cell receptor (beta chain) has only a few counts. Using quantitative 5'-RACE with molecular barcodes, the authors made TCR beta libraries. TCRdb independently ran MiXCR on the 5' RACE reads; one entry per CDR3 protein. The repertoire holds about 340,000 distinct CDR3 sequences, roughly 14% seen once, with 1.1% in the top ten. The sample is drawn from a study of CD8 T cells in ankylosing spondylitis. V lost 2 bases, J lost 7 bases, and 11 bases stayed unmatched. The CDR3 contains 17 residues. Germline V CDR1 and CDR2: ENHRY, SYGVKD. The rearrangement joins TRBV10-3 to TRBJ2-1; 10 bases map to TRBD1. The clonotype was recovered from a male donor with ankylosing spondylitis or in good health (not recorded which). The sequencing sample was made of blood, either unsorted or a sorted T cell fraction (not recorded which). The CDR3 sequence: CAISEAPRDRGENEQFF. The CDR3 DNA sequence: TGTGCCATCAGTGAGGCACCCCGGGACAGGGGAGAGAATGAGCAGTTCTTC.